This T cell receptor beta chain was sequenced during a study of cytomegalovirus exposure and HLA in healthy donors. 13 Jbeta primers and 60 Vbeta primers were used for the PCR. Original data processing: About 83 million unique TCR beta chains, about 12 million shared, were counted in a later analysis. Sequencing used immunoSEQ multiplex PCR; TCRdb keeps in-frame clones, though not all of them. That table is the source of V, J and clone size, and D and trimming were worked out from the DNA. Here the sample spans more than 110,000 clones, roughly 79% being singletons. Of note for this clone: Antigen unknown.

V lost 5 bases, J lost 8 bases, and 19 bases lay in between. The CDR3 totals 15 residues. CDR1 and CDR2 (germline): SGHVS, FQNEAQ. Whole-study results and caveats: Within a later analysis, the majority of CMV-associated TCR beta chains appeared HLA-restricted. Some V segments (TRBV6-2 and TRBV6-3 among them) were excluded as indistinguishable. Most TCR sequences proved rare, with some public TCRs found in many donors.

The TCR originated in a man aged 25-45 years in good health and CMV-seropositive. The chain carries TRBV7-8 and TRBJ2-1; tentatively, D is TRBD1 (7 bases). Material for sequencing was PBMCs. CDR3 amino acids: CASSPEGAGDDEQFF. The CDR3 nucleotides read TGTGCCAGCAGCCCGGAGGGGGCAGGGGATGATGAGCAGTTCTTC.